The T cell receptor beta chain described here comes from a study of T cells in Graves' hyperthyroidism and ophthalmopathy. Study details: Once the initial diagnosis was made, peripheral blood was obtained before any treatment. Study-wide results and caveats: Progression to ophthalmopathy was predicted a median of approximately seven months early.

With a duration under 2 months, the hyperthyroidism was newly diagnosed in patients aged 18 to 65. Patients were excluded because of uncontrolled infection, other autoimmune disease, pregnancy or lactation. RNA transcripts served as the template for amplifying TCR beta CDR3 regions. The study used the HTBI primer set for a first-round RT-PCR of the TCR CDR3. TCRdb processed the multiplex PCR reads anew with MiXCR; each CDR3 protein has one entry. In the table there are approximately 590,000 distinct CDR3 sequences, more than 15% of which are singletons. In this sample, this clonotype turned up many times. The antigen remains undetermined. This CDR3 is built from 14 residues. From germline, CDR1 is SNHLY and CDR2 FYNNEI. The V and J ends lost 6 bases and 6 bases, in that order; junction bases with no gene match: 7.

Sequenced material: blood. This rearrangement joins TRBV2 to TRBJ1-5; 8 nucleotides align to TRBD1. The source of this sequence is a woman younger than 45 with Graves' hyperthyroidism. DNA for the CDR3: TGTGCCAGCAGGCAGGGGGCGTCGAGTCAGCCCCAGCATTTT. It translates to CASRQGASSQPQHF. The entire variable domain, with the rest obtained from reference TRBV2 and TRBJ1-5, is as follows: EPEVTQTPSHQVTQMGQEVILRCVPISNHLYFYWYRQILGQKVEFLVSFYNNEISEKSEIFDDQFSVERPDGSNFTLKIRSTKLEDSAMYFCASRQGASSQPQHFGDGTRLSIL.